This section outlines one T cell receptor (beta chain) sequence together with its context. The participants were between roughly 18 and 90 years old and came from 24 US areas. The data are from a study of blood T cell repertoires in COVID-19. Whole-study context: PBMCs, B-cell-depleted T cells, or T cells provided the cDNA or gDNA that made up the material.

Clones were read by immunoSEQ multiplex PCR, and TCRdb kept only the in-frame ones, dropping some. The repertoire holds 300,000 to 350,000 clones, with more than 85% as singletons. The CDR3 spans 13 residues. Trimming removed 8 bases from V and 4 bases from J; junction bases left unmatched: 5. V usage is TRBV12-3 or TRBV12-4 and J usage is TRBJ1-5; 7 positions match TRBD1. This sequence was found in a woman under 40 who had been exposed to COVID-19. The sample taken for sequencing was PBMCs or T cells enriched from blood (not recorded which). The CDR3 sequence: CASAPQGNQPQHF. Written as DNA, the CDR3 is TGTGCCAGCGCGCCACAGGGGAATCAGCCCCAGCATTTT.